This T cell receptor (beta chain) was profiled in a study of T cell repertoires in cytomegalovirus infection (dated by TCRdb to the late 2010s). With respect to the entire study: Donor HLA type was relevant to the analysis, because carriage of CMV infection together with the matching HLA type was indicated by public TCR beta signatures.

This clonotype was detected ten times or more. Its antigen specificity is not known. No per-base quality is available; no much larger clone lies one base away. The CDR3 runs 15 residues from the cysteine to the phenylalanine. Only the CDR3 portion is preserved as DNA: 45 bases, with reading frame beginning at the first base. As encoded in the germline V gene, CDR1 is SGHTA while CDR2 is FQGNSA. The junction shows trimming of 5 bases on V and 0 bases on J, plus 11 bases between the germline ends. The reads were generated on an Illumina HiSeq 1500. TCRdb reran the public reads through fastp at Q25 and MiXCR, keeping productive beta chains. Rows with a matching CDR3 protein are joined into one entry that keeps the most common DNA and genes. This sample gives about 180,000 distinct CDR3 sequences in total; around an eighth of them show up just once. The ten largest clones add up to roughly a quarter of the sample.

What the authors observed across the whole study: The ex vivo response was dominated by HLA-C-restricted CMV-specific TCR beta clonotypes, which also provided the single most frequent clonotype in two of eight donors. In both this cohort and an independent cohort of several hundred donors, the cumulative frequency of public TCR beta family members distinguished carriers of CMV infection plus the relevant HLA type.

Material: PBMCs. This TCR derives from a human donor in good health (CMV status not recorded). Some clones in this sample may be carry-over from other donors' samples. The chain employs TRBV7-2 and TRBJ1-5; the D gene is not confidently resolved. The DNA sequence follows: TGTGCCAGCAGCCATGGACGGGATAGCAATCAGCCCCAGCATTTT. Its translation is CASSHGRDSNQPQHF.